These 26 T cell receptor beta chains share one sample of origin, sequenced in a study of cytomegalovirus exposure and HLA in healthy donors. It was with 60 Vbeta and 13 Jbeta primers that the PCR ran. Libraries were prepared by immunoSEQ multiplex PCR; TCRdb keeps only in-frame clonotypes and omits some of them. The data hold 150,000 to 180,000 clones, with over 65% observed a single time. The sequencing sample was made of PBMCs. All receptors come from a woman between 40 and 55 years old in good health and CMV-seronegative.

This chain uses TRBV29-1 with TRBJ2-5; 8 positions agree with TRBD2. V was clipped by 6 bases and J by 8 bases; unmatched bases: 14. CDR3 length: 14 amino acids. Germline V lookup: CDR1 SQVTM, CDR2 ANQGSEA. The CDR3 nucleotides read TGCAGCGTGGCCCCTAAATTGGCGGGGGGTACCCAGTACTTC. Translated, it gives CSVAPKLAGGTQYF.

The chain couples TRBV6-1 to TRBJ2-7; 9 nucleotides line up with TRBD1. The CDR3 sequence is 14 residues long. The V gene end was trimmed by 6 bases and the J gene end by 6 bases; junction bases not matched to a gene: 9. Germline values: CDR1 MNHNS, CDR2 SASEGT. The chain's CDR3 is CASSRDRVGGEQYF. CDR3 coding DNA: TGTGCCAGCAGCCGGGACAGGGTCGGCGGCGAGCAGTACTTC.

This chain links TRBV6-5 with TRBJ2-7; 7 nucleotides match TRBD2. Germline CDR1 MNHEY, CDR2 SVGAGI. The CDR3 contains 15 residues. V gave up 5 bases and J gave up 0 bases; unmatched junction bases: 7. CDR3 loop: CASSQYSGFSYEQYF. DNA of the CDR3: TGTGCCAGCAGTCAATATAGCGGGTTCTCCTACGAGCAGTACTTC.

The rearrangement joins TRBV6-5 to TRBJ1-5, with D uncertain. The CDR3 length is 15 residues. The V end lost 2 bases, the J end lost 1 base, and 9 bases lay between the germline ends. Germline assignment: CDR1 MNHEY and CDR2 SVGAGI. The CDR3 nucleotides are TGTGCCAGCAGTTACAGAGGGTACAGCAATCAGCCCCAGCATTTT. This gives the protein CASSYRGYSNQPQHF.

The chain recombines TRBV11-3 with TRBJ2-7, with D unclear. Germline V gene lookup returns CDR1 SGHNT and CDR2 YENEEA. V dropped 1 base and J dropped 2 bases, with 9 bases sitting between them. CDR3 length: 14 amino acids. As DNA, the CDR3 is TGTGCCAGCAGCTTAGGTGGCTCCGCCTACGAGCAGTACTTC. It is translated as CASSLGGSAYEQYF.

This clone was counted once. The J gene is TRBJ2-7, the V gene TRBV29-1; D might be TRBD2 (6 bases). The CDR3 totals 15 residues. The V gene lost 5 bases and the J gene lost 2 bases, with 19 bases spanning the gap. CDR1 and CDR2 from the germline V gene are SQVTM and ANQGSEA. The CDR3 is CSVLGIRRGPYEQYF. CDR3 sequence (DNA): TGCAGCGTTCTGGGCATTCGGAGGGGACCCTACGAGCAGTACTTC.

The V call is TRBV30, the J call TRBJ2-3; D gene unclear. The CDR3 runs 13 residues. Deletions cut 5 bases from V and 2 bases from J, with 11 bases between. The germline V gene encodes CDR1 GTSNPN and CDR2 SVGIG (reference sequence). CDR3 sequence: CAWASEVTDTQYF. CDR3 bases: TGTGCCTGGGCCAGCGAGGTCACAGATACGCAGTATTTT.

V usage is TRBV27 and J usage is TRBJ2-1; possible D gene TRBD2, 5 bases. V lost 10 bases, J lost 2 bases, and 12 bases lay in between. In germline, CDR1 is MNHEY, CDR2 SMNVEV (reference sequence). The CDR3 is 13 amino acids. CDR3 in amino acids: CATKGGPYNEQFF. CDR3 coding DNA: TGTGCCACCAAGGGCGGGCCCTACAATGAGCAGTTCTTC.

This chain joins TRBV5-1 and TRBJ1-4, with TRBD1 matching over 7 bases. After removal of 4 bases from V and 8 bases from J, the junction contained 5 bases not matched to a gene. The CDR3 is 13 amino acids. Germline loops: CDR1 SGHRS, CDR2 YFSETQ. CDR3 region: CASSNRGREKLFF. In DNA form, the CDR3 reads TGCGCCAGCAGCAACAGGGGTAGGGAAAAACTGTTTTTT.

CDR3 sequence (DNA): TGTGCCAGCAGTGCCGGGACAGGGCTTAATCAGCCCCAGCATTTT. Residues: CASSAGTGLNQPQHF. The genes are TRBV6-5 and TRBJ1-5, with 9 bases lining up with TRBD1. The V gene end was trimmed by 5 bases and the J gene end by 4 bases; junction bases not matched to a gene: 6. The CDR3 has 15 residues. The germline gives CDR1 MNHEY, CDR2 SVGAGI.

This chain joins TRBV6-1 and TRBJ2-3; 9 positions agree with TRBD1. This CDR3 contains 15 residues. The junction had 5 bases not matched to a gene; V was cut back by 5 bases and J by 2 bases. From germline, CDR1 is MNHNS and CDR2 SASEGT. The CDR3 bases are TGTGCCAGCAGTCCGGGACAGGGAAACACAGATACGCAGTATTTT. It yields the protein CASSPGQGNTDTQYF.

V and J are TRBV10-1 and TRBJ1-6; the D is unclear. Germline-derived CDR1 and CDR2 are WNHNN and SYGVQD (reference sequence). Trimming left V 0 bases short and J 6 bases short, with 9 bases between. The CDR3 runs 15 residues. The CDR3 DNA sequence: TGCGCCAGCAGTGAGTCGCCAGAACCTAATTCACCCCTCCACTTT. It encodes CASSESPEPNSPLHF.

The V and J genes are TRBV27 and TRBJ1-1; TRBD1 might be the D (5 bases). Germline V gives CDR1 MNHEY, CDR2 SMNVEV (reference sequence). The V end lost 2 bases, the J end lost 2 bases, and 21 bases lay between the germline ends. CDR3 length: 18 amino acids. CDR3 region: CASSLRVGAANSNTEAFF. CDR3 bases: TGTGCCAGCAGTTTAAGAGTTGGGGCCGCGAATAGTAACACTGAAGCTTTCTTT.

CDR3 in DNA: TGCGCCAGCAGCTCCGGGACAGGGGGCAAGTACGAGCAGTACTTC. Its protein is CASSSGTGGKYEQYF. The chain couples TRBV4-1 to TRBJ2-7, with TRBD1 matching 12 bases. The germline V gene has CDR1 MGHRA and CDR2 YSYEKL. V dropped 5 bases and J dropped 4; count of bases not matched to a gene: 6. This CDR3 is built from 15 residues.

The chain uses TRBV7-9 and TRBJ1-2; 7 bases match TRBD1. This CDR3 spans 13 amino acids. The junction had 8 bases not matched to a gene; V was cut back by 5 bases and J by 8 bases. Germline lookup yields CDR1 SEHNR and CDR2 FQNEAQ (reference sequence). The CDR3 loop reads CASSDNRGEGYTF. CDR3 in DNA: TGTGCCAGCAGCGACAACAGGGGAGAAGGCTACACCTTC.

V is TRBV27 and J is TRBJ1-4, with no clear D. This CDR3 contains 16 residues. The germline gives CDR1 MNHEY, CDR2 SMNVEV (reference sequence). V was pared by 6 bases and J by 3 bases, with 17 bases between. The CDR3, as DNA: TGTGCCAGCAGCCGGGGAGGCGCGGCAGCTAATGAAAAACTGTTTTTT. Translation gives CASSRGGAAANEKLFF.

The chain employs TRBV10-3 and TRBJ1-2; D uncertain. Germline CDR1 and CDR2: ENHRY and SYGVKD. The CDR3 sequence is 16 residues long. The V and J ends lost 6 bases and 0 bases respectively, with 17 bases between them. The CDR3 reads CAIRTTGDISNYGYTF. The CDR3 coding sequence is TGTGCCATCAGGACGACGGGAGACATATCTAACTATGGCTACACCTTC.

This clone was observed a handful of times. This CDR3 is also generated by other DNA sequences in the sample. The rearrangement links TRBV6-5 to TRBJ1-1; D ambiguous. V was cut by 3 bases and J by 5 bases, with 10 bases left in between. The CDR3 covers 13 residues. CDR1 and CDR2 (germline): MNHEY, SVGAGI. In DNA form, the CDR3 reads TGTGCCAGCAGTTATTCGGGAGGGACTGAAGCTTTCTTT. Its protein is CASSYSGGTEAFF.

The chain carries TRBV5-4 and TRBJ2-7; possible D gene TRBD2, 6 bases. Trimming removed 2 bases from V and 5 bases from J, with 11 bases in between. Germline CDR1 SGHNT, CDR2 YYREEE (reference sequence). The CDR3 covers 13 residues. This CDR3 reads CASSFPGVNEQYF. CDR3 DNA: TGTGCCAGCAGCTTTCCGGGAGTCAACGAGCAGTACTTC.

The CDR3 is CASSYGQGATEAFF. The DNA for the CDR3 is TGTGCCAGCAGTTACGGACAGGGGGCCACTGAAGCTTTCTTT. The chain has TRBV6-5 and TRBJ1-1; 11 bases agree with TRBD1. Germline V gene data show CDR1 as MNHEY and CDR2 as SVGAGI. This CDR3 has 14 residues. V shed 2 bases and J 4 bases; nucleotides not matched to a gene: 0.

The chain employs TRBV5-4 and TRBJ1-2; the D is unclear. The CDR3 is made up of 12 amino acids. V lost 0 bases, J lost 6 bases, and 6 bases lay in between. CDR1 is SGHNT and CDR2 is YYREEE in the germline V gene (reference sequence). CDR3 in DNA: TGTGCCAGCAGCTTGGACACCCATGGCTACACCTTC. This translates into CASSLDTHGYTF. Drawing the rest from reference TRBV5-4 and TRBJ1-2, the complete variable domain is ETGVTQSPTHLIKTRGQQVTLRCSSQSGHNTVSWYQQALGQGPQFIFQYYREEENGRGNFPPRFSGLQFPNYSSELNVNALELDDSALYLCASSLDTHGYTFGSGTRLTVV.

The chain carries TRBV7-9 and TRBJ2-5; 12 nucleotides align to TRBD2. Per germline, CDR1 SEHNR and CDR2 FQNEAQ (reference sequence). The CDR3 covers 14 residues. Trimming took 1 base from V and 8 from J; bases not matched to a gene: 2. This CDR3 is CASSLGTSGDTQYF. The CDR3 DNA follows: TGTGCCAGCAGCTTAGGGACTAGCGGGGACACCCAGTACTTC.

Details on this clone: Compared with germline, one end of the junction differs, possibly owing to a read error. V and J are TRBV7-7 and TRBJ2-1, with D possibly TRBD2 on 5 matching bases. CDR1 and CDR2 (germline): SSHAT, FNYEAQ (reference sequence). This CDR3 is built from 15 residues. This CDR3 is CASSPGNGPNNEQFF. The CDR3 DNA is TGTGCTAGCAGCCCCGGGAATGGTCCTAACAATGAGCAGTTCTTC.

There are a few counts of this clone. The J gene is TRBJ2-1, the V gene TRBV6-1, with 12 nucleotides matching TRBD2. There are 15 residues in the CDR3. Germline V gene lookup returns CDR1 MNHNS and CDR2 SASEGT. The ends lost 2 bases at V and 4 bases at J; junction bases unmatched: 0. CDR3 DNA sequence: TGTGCCAGCAGTGAACTAGCGGGAGGGTACAATGAGCAGTTCTTC. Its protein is CASSELAGGYNEQFF.

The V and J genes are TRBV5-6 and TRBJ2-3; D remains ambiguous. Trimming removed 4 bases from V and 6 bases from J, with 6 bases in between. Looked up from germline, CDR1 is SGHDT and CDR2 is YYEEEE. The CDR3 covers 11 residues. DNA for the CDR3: TGTGCCAGCAGCCGGTCGGATACGCAGTATTTT. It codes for CASSRSDTQYF. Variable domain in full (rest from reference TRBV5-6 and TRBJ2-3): DAGVTQSPTHLIKTRGQQVTLRCSPKSGHDTVSWYQQALGQGPQFIFQYYEEEERQRGNFPDRFSGHQFPNYSSELNVNALLLGDSALYLCASSRSDTQYFGPGTRLTVL.

CDR3 residues: CASSLAIYGYTF. DNA of the CDR3: TGTGCCAGCAGTTTGGCCATCTATGGCTACACCTTC. The chain joins TRBV28 to TRBJ1-2; D remains unclear. The CDR3 loop spans 12 amino acids. CDR1 and CDR2 (germline): MDHEN, SYDVKM. Trimming shortened V by 3 bases and J by 4 bases, and 6 bases separated the two germline ends.